This T cell receptor (beta chain) was observed in a study of OX40 agonist ivuxolimab in advanced cancers. Overall study context: Patients achieving partial responses numbered three: one hepatocellular carcinoma case and two cutaneous melanoma cases. Study observations and caveats: Mean expanded clone counts were higher in CD8+ than CD4+ T cells.

Repertoires were generated with immunoSEQ multiplex PCR, while TCRdb's copy carries only in-frame clones and drops some. The sample lists 75,000 to 95,000 clones, roughly 90% seen once, with around 0.53% in the top ten. This clone appeared a single time. The antigen is unknown. Excluded were patients having autoimmune disease history or systemic immunosuppression. Peripheral blood came from all dose cohorts at three timepoints. The ends were cut back, 0 bases at V and 2 bases at J, with 9 bases in the middle. CDR1 is SGHRS and CDR2 is YFSETQ in the germline V gene. The CDR3 runs 15 residues. This specimen was CD4+ or CD8+ T cells sorted from blood, taken in a trial of the OX40 agonist ivuxolimab. The sequence was obtained from an adult with an advanced solid tumor such as melanoma, head and neck, liver or kidney cancer. The chain links TRBV5-1 to TRBJ2-1; maybe TRBD2 (6 bases). The CDR3 nucleotides read TGCGCCAGCAGCTTGGACGGGGGACCCTACAATGAGCAGTTCTTC. Translated, it gives CASSLDGGPYNEQFF.